This T cell receptor (beta chain) was identified in a study of OX40 agonist ivuxolimab in advanced cancers. Study context: Patients in the trial were receiving intravenous ivuxolimab every 2 weeks, at doses of 0.01 to 10 mg/kg. A male proportion of around 86% was recorded, with mean age roughly 60 years and range roughly 20 to 90. Regarding the study as a whole: Part of the nonresponder group also had normalized T-cell clonal expansion that was low.

Sequencing used immunoSEQ multiplex PCR; TCRdb keeps in-frame clones, though not all of them. Of some 49,000 clones listed, 85% are singletons. Germline V CDR1 and CDR2: LNHNV, YYDKDF (reference sequence). With 0 bases removed from V and 7 bases from J, the gap between germline ends came to 12 bases. This CDR3 has 14 amino acids. As to this clone: Its antigen is currently unknown.

The V gene is TRBV15, the J gene TRBJ1-1, with D unresolved. This receptor was taken from an adult with an advanced solid tumor such as melanoma, head and neck, liver or kidney cancer. Specimen: CD4+ or CD8+ T cells sorted from blood, collected in a trial of the OX40 agonist ivuxolimab. CDR3: CATSREGRDNEAFF. CDR3 coding DNA: TGTGCCACCAGCAGAGAGGGGAGAGACAATGAAGCTTTCTTT.